These 25 T cell receptor beta chains came from one sample sequenced in a study of blood T cell repertoires in COVID-19. Data came from immunoSEQ multiplex PCR; TCRdb stores just in-frame clones and leaves some out. The sample consists of 250,000 to 300,000 clones, around 81% of them appearing once. The sample was peripheral blood. The receptors derive from an older woman with active or convalescent COVID-19.

V usage is TRBV5-6 and J usage is TRBJ2-3; 9 bases map to TRBD1. The CDR3 contains 18 residues. Germline trimming cut 4 bases from V and 1 base from J; bases unmatched to any gene: 13. In germline, CDR1 is SGHDT, CDR2 YYEEEE. This CDR3 reads CASSQLGGWTGGTDTQYF. DNA for the CDR3: TGTGCCAGCAGCCAACTTGGGGGATGGACAGGGGGCACAGATACGCAGTATTTT.

This clone appeared once. The gene calls are TRBV9 and TRBJ1-2; the match to TRBD1 covers 8 bases. V gave up 3 bases and J gave up 4 bases; unmatched junction bases: 5. This CDR3 has 14 residues. Per the germline V gene, CDR1 is SGDLS and CDR2 is YYNGEE. Written as DNA, the CDR3 is TGTGCCAGCAGCGGGGGACAGGCTGTCTATGGCTACACCTTC. It yields the protein CASSGGQAVYGYTF.

The V and J genes are TRBV3-1 (or the pseudogene TRBV3-2) and TRBJ1-2, with 9 nucleotides matching TRBD1. J lost 7 bases, V lost 4 bases, and 7 bases had no gene match. The CDR3 is 14 residues long. Germline V gene lookup returns CDR1 LGHDT and CDR2 YNNKEL (reference sequence). CDR3 bases: TGTGCCAGCAGCCCTCCGGACAGGGGAATTGGCTACACCTTC. It yields the protein CASSPPDRGIGYTF.

V and J are TRBV5-6 and TRBJ1-2; D is undetermined. CDR3 length: 13 amino acids. From germline, CDR1 is SGHDT and CDR2 YYEEEE. Trimming removed 0 bases from V and 4 bases from J, with 7 bases in between. DNA of the CDR3: TGTGCCAGCAGCTTGGTGAGTTCCTATGGCTACACCTTC. This gives the protein CASSLVSSYGYTF.

V and J are TRBV4-1 and TRBJ1-4; D remains unclear. The CDR3 totals 17 residues. Germline V gene lookup returns CDR1 MGHRA and CDR2 YSYEKL. V was pared by 0 bases and J by 7 bases, with 18 bases between. The CDR3 coding sequence is TGCGCCAGCAGCCAAGAAGGATCGTGGAACAGTATTGAAAAACTGTTTTTT. As protein: CASSQEGSWNSIEKLFF.

This chain joins TRBV27 and TRBJ1-1; 9 nucleotides agree with TRBD1. The V and J ends lost 6 bases and 0 bases, in that order; junction bases with no gene match: 5. The CDR3 totals 15 residues. Per the germline V gene, CDR1 is MNHEY and CDR2 is SMNVEV (reference sequence). This chain's CDR3 is CASREQGAVNTEAFF. The CDR3 DNA follows: TGTGCCAGCAGAGAACAGGGGGCCGTGAACACTGAAGCTTTCTTT.

The chain employs TRBV27 and TRBJ1-1, with 7 nucleotides matching TRBD1. The V gene's germline CDR1 is MNHEY and CDR2 SMNVEV (reference sequence). The CDR3 consists of 14 residues. The V segment lost 6 bases and the J segment 4 bases; nucleotides outside the gene matches: 8. CDR3 region: CASRRTGDLTEAFF. CDR3 nucleotide sequence: TGTGCCAGCAGGCGCACAGGGGATCTCACTGAAGCTTTCTTT.

This clone was recorded many times. The chain joins TRBV27 to TRBJ2-7, with 10 positions matching TRBD1. V lost 4 bases and J lost 2; bases outside the gene matches: 5. CDR1 and CDR2 from the germline V gene are MNHEY and SMNVEV (reference sequence). CDR3 length: 15 amino acids. The DNA for the CDR3 is TGTGCCAGCAGTTGGGGACAGGGGACCCCCTACGAGCAGTACTTC. This encodes CASSWGQGTPYEQYF.

The V gene is TRBV11-3, the J gene TRBJ2-3; no clear D. The CDR3 contains 13 residues. The V end lost 1 base, the J end lost 6 bases, and 8 bases lay between the germline ends. Germline V gene data show CDR1 as SGHNT and CDR2 as YENEEA. CDR3 region: CASSLGWADTQYF. The CDR3 bases are TGTGCCAGCAGCTTAGGTTGGGCGGATACGCAGTATTTT. Complete variable domain (other parts from reference TRBV11-3 and TRBJ2-3): EAGVVQSPRYKIIEKKQPVAFWCNPISGHNTLYWYLQNLGQGPELLIRYENEEAVDDSQLPKDRFSAERLKGVDSTLKIQPAELGDSAVYLCASSLGWADTQYFGPGTRLTVL.

This chain uses TRBV7-6 with TRBJ2-3; TRBD1 agrees at 8 bases. The trim removed 5 bases at V and 5 bases at J, leaving 6 bases unmatched. The CDR3 sequence is 14 residues long. Germline lookup yields CDR1 SGHVS and CDR2 FNYEAQ. CDR3 sequence (DNA): TGTGCCAGCAGCAAAGGACAGGGACTAGATACGCAGTATTTT. Its protein product is CASSKGQGLDTQYF.

The chain couples TRBV7-6 to TRBJ2-2; TRBD1 agrees at 9 bases. Germline V gene lookup returns CDR1 SGHVS and CDR2 FNYEAQ. Trimming at V came to 6 bases and at J to 4 bases, leaving 6 bases not matched to a gene. This CDR3 contains 15 residues. The DNA for the CDR3 is TGTGCCAGCAGGCTCCCGGGACAGGGCACCGGGGAGCTGTTTTTT. Residues: CASRLPGQGTGELFF.

V usage is TRBV2 and J usage is TRBJ1-6; no clear D. V was shortened by 3 bases and J by 10 bases, with 16 bases between the two germline ends. The germline CDR1 and CDR2 sequences are SNHLY and FYNNEI. The CDR3 extends over 15 amino acids. In nucleotides, the CDR3 is TGTGCCAGCAGTGAGCAAGGGAGACTTCGGTCACCCCTCCACTTT. Its protein is CASSEQGRLRSPLHF.

The chain is built from TRBV14 and TRBJ1-2; TRBD1 matches at 8 bases. Germline trimming cut 7 bases from V and 4 bases from J; bases unmatched to any gene: 5. The germline gives CDR1 SGHDN, CDR2 FVKESK. The CDR3 is 13 amino acids. CDR3 region: CASKQGAAYGYTF. The CDR3 DNA sequence: TGTGCCAGCAAGCAGGGGGCGGCCTATGGCTACACCTTC.

This clone occurred a few times. This rearrangement joins TRBV6-4 to TRBJ1-6; 12 bases are a match to TRBD1. Germline V gene data show CDR1 as MRHNA and CDR2 as SNTAGT. This CDR3 spans 15 amino acids. Losses at the gene ends were 5 bases for V and 8 bases for J; bases not matched to a gene: 4. The CDR3 DNA reads as TGTGCCAGCAGTCCCGGGACAGGGGGCGATTCACCCCTCCACTTT. It encodes CASSPGTGGDSPLHF.

This CDR3 reads CASSPPDQPQHF. In DNA form, the CDR3 reads TGTGCCAGCAGTCCCCCGGATCAGCCCCAGCATTTT. The chain joins TRBV28 to TRBJ1-5, with D unclear. V dropped 5 bases and J dropped 5 bases, with 7 bases sitting between them. Germline V lookup: CDR1 MDHEN, CDR2 SYDVKM. The CDR3 length is 12 residues.

The V and J genes are TRBV19 and TRBJ1-6, with 9 bases aligning to TRBD1. The CDR3 is 18 amino acids. After removal of 3 bases from V and 8 bases from J, the junction contained 14 bases not matched to a gene. CDR1 is LNHDA and CDR2 is SQIVND in the germline V gene (reference sequence). The CDR3 nucleotides read TGTGCCAGTAGTATTGATGGGACAGGGCAGGGTCGATATTCACCCCTCCACTTT. Protein: CASSIDGTGQGRYSPLHF.

The chain joins TRBV3-1 (or the pseudogene TRBV3-2) to TRBJ2-7; maybe TRBD1 (6 bases). With 4 bases removed from V and 5 bases from J, the gap between germline ends came to 15 bases. The CDR3 is 14 amino acids. Germline values: CDR1 LGHDT, CDR2 YNNKEL (reference sequence). CDR3 protein: CASSLRGTGNEQYF. CDR3 DNA sequence: TGTGCCAGCAGCCTCAGGGGAACTGGTAACGAGCAGTACTTC.

The CDR3 DNA sequence: TGCGCCAGCAGCAGAACCCGGGACAGGGGAAATGGCTACACCTTC. This gives the protein CASSRTRDRGNGYTF. The chain is built from TRBV4-1 and TRBJ1-2; TRBD1 matches at 10 bases. This CDR3 is 15 amino acids long. The V gene's germline CDR1 is MGHRA and CDR2 YSYEKL. The junction had 9 bases not matched to a gene; V was cut back by 5 bases and J by 6 bases.

This chain joins TRBV5-4 and TRBJ2-1; D call uncertain. V gave up 4 bases and J gave up 3 bases, with 17 bases separating them. CDR1 and CDR2 (germline): SGHNT, YYREEE (reference sequence). The CDR3 is 16 amino acids. The CDR3 here is CASSTGTTFSYNEQFF. The CDR3, as DNA: TGTGCCAGCAGCACCGGAACGACTTTTAGCTACAATGAGCAGTTCTTC.

V and J are TRBV7-2 and TRBJ1-2; 9 positions match TRBD1. The germline V gene encodes CDR1 SGHTA and CDR2 FQGNSA. V lost 4 bases, J lost 8 bases, and 5 bases stayed unmatched. This CDR3 region has 13 residues. CDR3 nucleotide sequence: TGTGCCAGCAGCTCATTGGACAGGGGCGGCTACACCTTC. It is translated as CASSSLDRGGYTF.

This clone is a singleton in its sample. V and J are TRBV3-1 (or the pseudogene TRBV3-2) and TRBJ2-5; 14 bases align to TRBD2. V gave up 4 bases and J gave up 4 bases; unmatched junction bases: 11. Germline assignment: CDR1 LGHDT and CDR2 YNNKEL (reference sequence). CDR3 length: 18 amino acids. CDR3 sequence reads: CASSLRLAGGTRSETQYF. DNA of the CDR3: TGTGCCAGCAGCCTACGACTAGCGGGGGGGACGAGGTCAGAGACCCAGTACTTC.

The DNA for the CDR3 is TGTGCCTGGAGGACGCCGGGGGGCAAAGCTTTCTTT. As protein: CAWRTPGGKAFF. The rearrangement links TRBV30 to TRBJ1-1; TRBD1 might be the D (6 bases). V dropped 3 bases and J dropped 9 bases, with 14 bases sitting between them. This CDR3 is 12 amino acids long. Germline loops: CDR1 GTSNPN, CDR2 SVGIG (reference sequence).

This clone was seen a few times. V and J are TRBV19 and TRBJ2-2, with D uncertain. Trimming took 10 bases from V and 0 from J, leaving 12 bases between them. The CDR3 covers 14 residues. Germline V gives CDR1 LNHDA, CDR2 SQIVND (reference sequence). CDR3 sequence: CATQTRTNTGELFF. CDR3 DNA sequence: TGTGCCACCCAGACACGGACGAACACCGGGGAGCTGTTTTTT. Looking up the rest from reference TRBV19 and TRBJ2-2 gives the full variable domain: DGGITQSPKYLFRKEGQNVTLSCEQNLNHDAMYWYRQDPGQGLRLIYYSQIVNDFQKGDIAEGYSVSREKKESFPLTVTSAQKNPTAFYLCATQTRTNTGELFFGEGSRLTVL.

The chain is built from TRBV5-1 and TRBJ2-3, with D possibly TRBD1 on 5 matching bases. From germline, CDR1 is SGHRS and CDR2 YFSETQ. This CDR3 contains 14 residues. Trimming shortened V by 0 bases and J by 6 bases, and 11 bases separated the two germline ends. The CDR3 here is CASSLAGFRDTQYF. Here the CDR3 DNA reads TGCGCCAGCAGCTTGGCAGGGTTTCGGGATACGCAGTATTTT. The full variable domain, in which reference TRBV5-1 and TRBJ2-3 provide the parts outside the CDR3, is KAGVTQTPRYLIKTRGQQVTLSCSPISGHRSVSWYQQTPGQGLQFLFEYFSETQRNKGNFPGRFSGRQFSNSRSEMNVSTLELGDSALYLCASSLAGFRDTQYFGPGTRLTVL.

The chain links TRBV24-1 to TRBJ2-5; no firm D call. Trimming took 6 bases from V and 5 from J, leaving 6 bases between them. Germline V gene sequence: CDR1 KGHDR, CDR2 SFDVKD. CDR3 size: 11 residues. The CDR3 DNA reads as TGTGCCACCAGTCTGGGCGAGACCCAGTACTTC. Translating gives CATSLGETQYF.